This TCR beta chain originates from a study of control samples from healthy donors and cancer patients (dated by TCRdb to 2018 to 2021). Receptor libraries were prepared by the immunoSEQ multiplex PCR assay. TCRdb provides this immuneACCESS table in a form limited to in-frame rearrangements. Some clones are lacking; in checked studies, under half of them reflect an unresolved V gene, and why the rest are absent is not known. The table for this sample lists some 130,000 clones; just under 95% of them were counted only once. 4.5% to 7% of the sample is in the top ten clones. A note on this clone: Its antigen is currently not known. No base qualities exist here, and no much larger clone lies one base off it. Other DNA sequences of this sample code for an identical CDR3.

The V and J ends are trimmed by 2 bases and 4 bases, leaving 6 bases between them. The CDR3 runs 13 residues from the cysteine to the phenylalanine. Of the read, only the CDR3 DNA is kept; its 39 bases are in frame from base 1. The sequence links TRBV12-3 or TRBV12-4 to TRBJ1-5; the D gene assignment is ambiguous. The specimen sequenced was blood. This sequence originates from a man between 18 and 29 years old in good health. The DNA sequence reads TGTGCCAGCAGTTTACGCAGTAATCAGCCCCAGCATTTT. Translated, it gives CASSLRSNQPQHF.